These 2 T cell receptor beta chains share one sample of origin, sequenced in a study of post-analysis software for immune sequencing data. cDNA libraries for TCR beta contained unique molecular identifiers. Using its own MiXCR run on the PCR reads, TCRdb lists one record per CDR3 protein. The sample shows 650,000 to 850,000 distinct CDR3 sequences, 53% of them seen only once. Study-level findings and limits: Several TRBV segments occurring more often in patients than controls included TRBV5-6, TRBV5-1 and TRBV20-1.

The antigens of these receptors remain unknown. The source material was blood. The receptors were gathered from a girl aged 10 to 17 with multiple sclerosis.

A few counts support this clonotype. The gene calls are TRBV3-1 and TRBJ2-1; TRBD1 is a possible D gene (5 bases). V lost 3 bases and J lost 3, with 15 bases in between. CDR1 is LGHDT, CDR2 YNNKEL, per germline (reference sequence). This CDR3 spans 16 amino acids. CDR3 coding DNA: TGTGCCAGCAGCCATTTCAAGGGGCGGATCTACAATGAGCAGTTCTTC. It yields the protein CASSHFKGRIYNEQFF.

The V call is TRBV27, the J call TRBJ2-6; 7 bases line up with TRBD1. Germline values: CDR1 MNHEY, CDR2 SMNVEV (reference sequence). The CDR3 covers 18 residues. With 4 bases clipped from V and 2 bases from J, the junction kept 11 bases outside the gene matches. CDR3 region: CASSSNPADRAGANVLTF. CDR3 DNA: TGTGCCAGCAGTTCCAATCCCGCTGACAGGGCTGGGGCCAACGTCCTGACTTTC.